There are many counts of the clone carrying this T cell receptor (beta chain). These data are taken from a study of HIV-infected patients and healthy controls. CDR1 MNHEY and CDR2 SMNVEV come from the germline V gene (reference sequence). The CDR3 covers 15 residues. V lost 6 bases, J lost 4 bases, and 7 bases stayed unmatched. One entry per CDR3 protein results from TCRdb running MiXCR on the 5' RACE reads. The sample includes some 17,000 distinct CDR3 sequences, 16% of them seen just once. This clonotype originated in a human donor in good health. Sequencing used CD8+ T cells from blood. The chain has TRBV27 and TRBJ2-2; 8 nucleotides match TRBD1. The CDR3 DNA reads as TGTGCCAGCAGCCAATGGACAGGGACCACCGGGGAGCTGTTTTTT. Translating gives CASSQWTGTTGELFF.